This T cell receptor (beta chain) was profiled in a study of identifying expanded T cells in peripheral blood. Study-level results: Over approximately two and four weeks, about 17 and 20 clones changed, versus approximately 1.2 between replicates.

With 8 bases clipped from V and 4 bases from J, the junction kept 5 bases outside the gene matches. Looked up from germline, CDR1 is SGHTA and CDR2 is FQGNSA. The CDR3 is 13 amino acids. The repertoire was sequenced with immunoSEQ multiplex PCR; TCRdb's copy has only in-frame clones and lacks some. The sample consists of more than 90,000 clones, about 83% of them appearing once. As for this clone: Its antigen is undetermined. The sample carries other DNA sequences with the same CDR3.

Collection occurred without any documented infections or immune events in donors. This TCR came from a person between 18 and 75 years old in good health. Sequencing was carried out using blood. This chain links TRBV7-2 with TRBJ2-7, with 10 bases that match TRBD1. The CDR3 region is CASSRDRGYEQYF. In nucleotides, the CDR3 is TGTGCCAGCTCTCGGGACAGGGGATACGAGCAGTACTTC.